The TCR beta chain under discussion was sequenced for a study of cytomegalovirus exposure and HLA in healthy donors. The PCR employed 60 Vbeta primers together with 13 Jbeta primers. Sequencing used immunoSEQ multiplex PCR; TCRdb keeps in-frame clones, though not all of them. The table has about 150,000 clones, 70% to 85% seen once. Germline V gene data show CDR1 as SGHKS and CDR2 as YYEKEE (reference sequence). This CDR3 spans 14 amino acids. The V gene end was trimmed by 3 bases and the J gene end by 4 bases; junction bases not matched to a gene: 4. Sequencing was done on a sample of PBMCs. The chain links TRBV5-5 to TRBJ1-5, with 7 bases matching TRBD1. This receptor was obtained from a man over 45 in good health and CMV-seropositive. The chain's CDR3 is CASSSGGSNQPQHF. CDR3 DNA: TGTGCCAGCAGCTCAGGGGGAAGTAATCAGCCCCAGCATTTT.